Shown below are 2 T cell receptor beta chains from a single sample sequenced in a study of OX40 agonist ivuxolimab in advanced cancers. Sequencing used immunoSEQ multiplex PCR; TCRdb keeps in-frame clones, though not all of them. The sample yields tens of thousands of clones, nearly 90% seen once. This material consisted of CD4+ or CD8+ T cells sorted from blood, taken in a trial of the OX40 agonist ivuxolimab. These receptor sequences come from an adult with an advanced solid tumor such as melanoma, head and neck, liver or kidney cancer.

The J gene is TRBJ2-5, the V gene TRBV10-3; D uncertain. CDR1 is ENHRY and CDR2 is SYGVKD in the germline V gene. V was clipped by 4 bases and J by 2 bases, with 11 bases between them. This CDR3 region has 14 residues. The CDR3 DNA reads TGTGCCATCAGTGGTTCGCCGAAGCAAGAGACCCAGTACTTC. It translates to CAISGSPKQETQYF.

V and J are TRBV18 and TRBJ2-3; 10 bases align to TRBD1. J gave up 4 bases and V 3 bases, and 4 bases lay outside the gene matches. Germline V CDR1 and CDR2: KGHSH, LQKENI. The CDR3 is made up of 15 amino acids. Here the CDR3 DNA reads TGTGCCAGCTCACCCGGGACAGGGGAAGCAGATACGCAGTATTTT. Protein: CASSPGTGEADTQYF.